These 3 T cell receptor beta chains were sequenced from one sample in a study of identical twins. One entry per CDR3 protein results from TCRdb running MiXCR on the 5' RACE reads. This repertoire shows 470,000 or so distinct CDR3 sequences, about 24% found once; its top ten account for roughly 3%. The same data also contributed to another study, on T cells expressing NK-cell markers.

Sequenced: CD4+ T cells sorted from blood. These receptors all stem from a woman aged 18 to 35 in good health.

This clonotype was detected only once. V and J are TRBV18 and TRBJ1-5; 10 bases align to TRBD1. CDR1 is KGHSH and CDR2 is LQKENI in the germline V gene. J was trimmed by 0 bases and V by 8 bases; bases with no gene match: 7. The CDR3 loop spans 16 amino acids. CDR3 in amino acids: CASTTTGGHSNQPQHF. The CDR3 DNA reads TGTGCCAGCACAACGACAGGGGGCCATAGCAATCAGCCCCAGCATTTT.

The chain employs TRBV12-3 or TRBV12-4 and TRBJ2-7; D is uncertain. The CDR3 has 14 amino acids. The V end lost 3 bases, the J end lost 6 bases, and 15 bases lay between the germline ends. CDR3 sequence reads: CASSFFTLPGEQYF. For the CDR3, the DNA is TGTGCCAGCAGTTTCTTCACTTTACCAGGCGAGCAGTACTTC.

This clonotype was counted only a few times. The rearrangement links TRBV20-1 to TRBJ2-7; D remains unclear. Deletions cut 2 bases from V and 3 bases from J, with 5 bases between. There are 11 residues in the CDR3. Germline V gene sequence: CDR1 DFQATT, CDR2 SNEGSKA (reference sequence). The CDR3 bases are TGCAGTGCTAGAAGGAACTACGAGCAGTACTTC. It codes for CSARRNYEQYF.